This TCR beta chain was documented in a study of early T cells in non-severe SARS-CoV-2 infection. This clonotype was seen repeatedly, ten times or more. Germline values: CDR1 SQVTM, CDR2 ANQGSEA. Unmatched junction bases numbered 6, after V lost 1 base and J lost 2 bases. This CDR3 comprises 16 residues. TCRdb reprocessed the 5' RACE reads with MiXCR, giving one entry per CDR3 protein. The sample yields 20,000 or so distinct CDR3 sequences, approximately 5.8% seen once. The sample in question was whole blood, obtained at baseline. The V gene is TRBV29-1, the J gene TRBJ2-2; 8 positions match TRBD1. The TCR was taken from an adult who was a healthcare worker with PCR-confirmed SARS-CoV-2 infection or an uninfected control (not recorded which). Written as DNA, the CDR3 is TGCAGCGTTGAAGGCGGACAGGGCGATAACACCGGGGAGCTGTTTTTT. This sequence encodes CSVEGGQGDNTGELFF.